This TCR beta chain was retrieved from a study of T cells in Graves' hyperthyroidism and ophthalmopathy. About this clonotype: A much larger clone is a single base away; this may be a read error.

Germline lookup yields CDR1 SGHVS and CDR2 FQNEAQ. With 8 bases removed from V and 3 bases from J, the gap between germline ends came to 15 bases. The CDR3 length is 14 residues. Authors of the study amplified TCR beta CDR3 regions from RNA transcripts. An initial round of RT-PCR targeting the TCR CDR3 relied on the HTBI primer set. TCRdb itself ran the multiplex PCR reads through MiXCR, one entry per CDR3 protein. This repertoire shows roughly 96,000 distinct CDR3 sequences, roughly half found once; its top ten account for less than 30%. This chain uses TRBV7-8 with TRBJ2-3; maybe TRBD1 (6 bases). Sequences were obtained from blood. The receptor was derived from a woman aged 40 to 50 with Graves' hyperthyroidism. CDR3 residues: CASGSLGTTDTQYF. DNA of the CDR3: TGTGCCAGCGGCTCCCTGGGGACAACAGATACGCAGTATTTT.